The rows below give T cell receptor beta chains drawn from one sample of a study of T cell responses to AZD1222 COVID-19 vaccine. Assay: immunoSEQ multiplex PCR; the TCRdb copy retains only in-frame clones and omits some. The sample has some 95,000 clones; more than 75% are singletons. The specimen comprised peripheral blood, sampled 28 days after the second AZD1222 dose. The receptors stem from an adult who received the AZD1222 COVID-19 vaccine. The CDR3 runs from the conserved cysteine through the conserved F or W. Fields, in order: V gene, D gene, clone size, J gene, CDR3 DNA, CDR3 protein. The D gene is left open where the match is weak. Clone size is shown for a subset of rows, as once, few, many or a class of expanded clone.

>TRBV4-3|TRBD2|-|TRBJ2-1
TGCGCCAGCAGCCAAGAGGGGACTAGCGGGCCCAATGAGCAGTTCTTC
CASSQEGTSGPNEQFF
>TRBV2|-|-|TRBJ1-5
TGTGCCAGCATCGGGTTAGAAGGCGCCCACAATCAGCCCCAGCATTTT
CASIGLEGAHNQPQHF
>TRBV19|TRBD1|-|TRBJ2-2
TGTGCCAGTATTAGGGGGCGCGGCACCGGGGAGCTGTTTTTT
CASIRGRGTGELFF
>TRBV6-5|TRBD2|few|TRBJ2-7
TGTGCCACCTCCCCGGGGACTACCTCTATCTACGAGCAGTACTTC
CATSPGTTSIYEQYF
>TRBV18|-|-|TRBJ2-3
TGTGCCAGCTCACCGCCGGAGGGCACAGATACGCAGTATTTT
CASSPPEGTDTQYF
>TRBV4-3|-|-|TRBJ2-7
TGCGCCAGCAGCCAAGATCCAGGCAGCGTCTACGAGCAGTACTTC
CASSQDPGSVYEQYF
>TRBV19|TRBD1|-|TRBJ1-5
TGTGCCAGTAGTTCCCCCGGGACAGGAAATCAGCCCCAGCATTTT
CASSSPGTGNQPQHF
>TRBV20-1|-|-|TRBJ1-4
TGCAGTGCTAGAGTCCTCGAAAAACTGTTTTTT
CSARVLEKLFF
>TRBV6-5|-|-|TRBJ1-3
TGTGCCAGCAGTTTCCGCCCCGGGCTCTCTGGAAACACCATATATTTT
CASSFRPGLSGNTIYF
>TRBV5-6|-|-|TRBJ2-7
TGTGCCAGCAGCTCCCTATGGGGGGAAGAGCAGTACTTC
CASSSLWGEEQYF
>TRBV20-1|-|-|TRBJ1-5
TGCAGTGCTTTGGGGGATAAGCCCCAGCATTTT
CSALGDKPQHF
>TRBV19|-|-|TRBJ1-4
TGTGCCAGTAGCCAGGATCGAGAACAAAAACTGTTTTTT
CASSQDREQKLFF
>TRBV18|-|-|TRBJ1-5
TGTGCCAGCTCACCACAGACAGGCATGGGGAGCAATCAGCCCCAGCATTTT
CASSPQTGMGSNQPQHF
>TRBV10-1|-|-|TRBJ1-2
TGCGCCAGCAGGGATCAGGTACCCCGTCTTACTTCTAACTATGGCTACACCTTC
CASRDQVPRLTSNYGYTF
>TRBV6-2/TRBV6-3|-|-|TRBJ2-5
TGTGCCAGCAGTTCTGGGCAGTTATTTGAGACCCAGTACTTC
CASSSGQLFETQYF
>TRBV15|-|-|TRBJ1-4
TGTGCCACCAGCAAGGAGCTGGCAACTAATGAAAAACTGTTTTTT
CATSKELATNEKLFF
>TRBV19|TRBD2|-|TRBJ2-7
TGTGCCAGTAGTATTCTAGCGGGTGGGTCCTACGAGCAGTACTTC
CASSILAGGSYEQYF
>TRBV6-5|-|-|TRBJ1-5
TGTGCCAGCAGCGGAAGTAGCAATCAGCCCCAGCATTTT
CASSGSSNQPQHF
>TRBV19|TRBD1|once|TRBJ2-7
TGTGCCAGTAGTATTTCGGACAGGGCGAACGAGCAGTACTTC
CASSISDRANEQYF
>TRBV5-1|-|-|TRBJ1-6
TGCGCCAGCAGCTTACGACAGTTTGGATCACCCCTCCACTTT
CASSLRQFGSPLHF
>TRBV7-9|-|-|TRBJ1-2
TGTGCCAGCAGCAACCGGGACGGCTATGGCTACACCTTC
CASSNRDGYGYTF
>TRBV11-2|-|-|TRBJ2-1
TGTGCCAGCAGCCCGTCGCGCGGGGTTTACAATGAGCAGTTCTTC
CASSPSRGVYNEQFF